The entry below describes one T cell receptor (beta chain). Its specific antigen is unknown. No base qualities exist here, and no much larger clone lies one base off it. This sample is drawn from a study of CD8 T cells in ankylosing spondylitis (dated by TCRdb to the late 2010s). With regard to the full study: To find TCR variants linked to disease, the study profiled T cell receptor beta repertoires in ankylosing spondylitis patients and healthy donors. The full study cohort was made up of 25 ankylosing spondylitis patients and about a hundred healthy donors. Samples of peripheral blood were taken, and for ankylosing spondylitis patients, synovial fluid was collected as well.

For sequencing, an Illumina HiSeq 2500 was employed. Quantitative 5'-RACE with molecular barcodes was used to prepare TCR beta libraries. The authors' analysis ran thus. Disease-linked TCR variants were identified with a new computational method built on a probabilistic model of VDJ rearrangement. The public reads were reprocessed in TCRdb via fastp at Q25 and MiXCR, keeping in-frame beta chains. Here each entry gathers all rows of one CDR3 protein and keeps the most common genes and DNA. The V and J calls here are based on TCRdb, not the publication. Present in this sample are under 950,000 distinct CDR3 sequences, roughly 19% of which were seen just once. Approximately 18% of the sample belongs to the ten largest clones. Counted from cysteine to phenylalanine, this CDR3 has 16 amino acids. The only DNA kept is the CDR3, 48 bases in frame from the first base. V lost 4 bases and J lost 6 bases, and the count of bases not matched to a germline gene is 14. According to the germline V gene, CDR1 reads SGHRS and CDR2 reads YFSETQ.

Overall study outcomes, separate from this receptor: A TCR beta motif made up of 7 to 9 highly homologous amino acid variants appeared to be characteristic of blood from ankylosing spondylitis patients. Significant enrichment of the disease-linked clones was reported in matched synovial fluid samples from ankylosing spondylitis patients. Some motif variants were previously reported in synovial fluid and blood of reactive arthritis patients, suggesting common disease-initiation mechanisms. In peripheral blood, the disease-linked clones were found at relatively low frequencies and had a CD8+ phenotype.

The material sequenced was blood, either unsorted or a sorted T cell fraction (not recorded which). The receptor's source is a male donor with ankylosing spondylitis. In this chain, TRBV5-1 is recombined with TRBJ2-7; TRBD2 aligns with 9 central bases. The DNA sequence is TGCGCCAGCAGCAGCTTGGCGGGGACTAGCAGTGTCGAGCAGTACTTC. It codes for CASSSLAGTSSVEQYF.